The clone carrying this T cell receptor (beta chain) was counted many times. Its specificity is not known. This specimen belongs to a study of T cells after yellow fever vaccination. General study results and limits: Researchers noted that a small share of clonotypes showed up in both CD4 and CD8 compartments. Post-booster samples contained most primary-vaccination clones (about 96% CD4, around 88% CD8). Highly abundant clonotypes carried over from the bulk population could end up in FACS-sorted repertoires as contaminants.

A single record per CDR3 protein comes from TCRdb applying MiXCR to the 5' RACE reads. The data hold tens of thousands of distinct CDR3 sequences, with approximately 6.5% observed a single time. The origin of this receptor is a young man who received the YFV17D yellow fever vaccine. Source: CD8+ T cells sorted from PBMCs, taken 5 days after the first yellow fever vaccination.

This CDR3 is CASSPQRGSYNEQFF. The DNA for the CDR3 is TGTGCCAGCAGCCCACAGCGGGGGTCGTACAATGAGCAGTTCTTC. The chain combines TRBV5-5 with TRBJ2-1, with 8 bases identical to TRBD2. The trim removed 4 bases at V and 4 bases at J, leaving 7 bases unmatched. Germline values: CDR1 SGHKS, CDR2 YYEKEE (reference sequence). The CDR3 is 15 amino acids. Full variable domain (missing parts from reference TRBV5-5 and TRBJ2-1): DAGVTQSPTHLIKTRGQQVTLRCSPISGHKSVSWYQQVLGQGPQFIFQYYEKEERGRGNFPDRFSARQFPNYSSELNVNALLLGDSALYLCASSPQRGSYNEQFFGPGTRLTVL.